This record looks at one TCR beta chain sequence and its context. Its binding antigen is unknown. One base away there is no much larger clone; base qualities are not given. This specimen comes from a study of blood T cell repertoires in COVID-19 (dated by TCRdb to the early 2020s). Turning to the overall study: Samples from collaborators originated in the United States, Italy and Spain and spanned both the acute and convalescent phases of COVID-19. The prospective study material was composed of cDNA or gDNA derived from T cells, B-cell-depleted T cells, or PBMCs. Deeply sampled blood TCRbeta repertoires from subjects exposed to, actively infected with, or recovered from COVID-19 were included in the dataset. The repertoires were made available in a free public database intended to serve as a resource for research on the immune response to SARS-CoV-2. Samples came from the ongoing ImmuneRACE study (first 160 participants) plus 1,254 subjects from 6 global collaborators. Sample metadata almost always included a de-identified subject ID, COVID-19 status, age in years and sex. HLA class I and class II types, where available, came from metadata supplied by the sample provider rather than from assay-based typing. The research as a whole found: How much clinical and demographic metadata was included differed by source and by participant, and the metadata was provided uncurated.

In Seattle, one collaborating source enrolled patients while the infection was active and tracked those patients longitudinally over the course of disease. Each collaborating institution followed its own protocols to collect whole blood in K2EDTA tubes. For TCRbeta analysis, collaborators shipped samples in one of three forms: frozen whole blood, isolated PBMCs, or DNA extracted from either of those sample types. TCRbeta CDR3 regions were amplified from genomic DNA by means of the immunoSEQ Assay, a bias-controlled multiplex PCR. The study's processing was this. Nucleated cell counts per sample were estimated from amplification of reference gene primers within the assay. To quantify the absolute abundance of each unique TCRbeta CDR3 rearrangement, sequence reads were collapsed and filtered. For each sample, productive Simpson clonality was calculated as the square root of Simpson's diversity index across productive rearrangements. TCRdb holds this immuneACCESS table with in-frame rearrangements only. Some clones are missing; in checked studies, unresolved V genes explain under half, and the rest has no known cause. From that table come the V and J calls and clone size; the DNA was used to work out D and trimming. The sample table holds 300,000 to 450,000 clones, of which around 90% were seen once. Around 3% of the sample is held by the ten biggest clonotypes.

Compared with germline, V lacks 7 bases and J lacks 4 bases; bases without a gene match: 8. The germline V gene (reference sequence) gives CDR1 as LNHDA and CDR2 as SQIVND. From the cysteine up to the phenylalanine, the CDR3 has a length of 15 residues. Just the 45-base CDR3 DNA is kept, in frame starting at base 1. This clonotype was sampled from a woman in her thirties with COVID-19, enrolled during active disease. The chain joins TRBV19 to TRBJ2-3, with 10 central nucleotides matching TRBD2. Sequencing input: peripheral blood. The DNA sequence reads TGTGCCAGTATGGTTCTAGCGGGAGAGGCAGATACGCAGTATTTT. This gives the protein CASMVLAGEADTQYF. When the CDR3 is completed using the reference TRBV19 and TRBJ2-3 genes on either side, the full variable domain is DGGITQSPKYLFRKEGQNVTLSCEQNLNHDAMYWYRQDPGQGLRLIYYSQIVNDFQKGDIAEGYSVSREKKESFPLTVTSAQKNPTAFYLCASMVLAGEADTQYFGPGTRLTVL.